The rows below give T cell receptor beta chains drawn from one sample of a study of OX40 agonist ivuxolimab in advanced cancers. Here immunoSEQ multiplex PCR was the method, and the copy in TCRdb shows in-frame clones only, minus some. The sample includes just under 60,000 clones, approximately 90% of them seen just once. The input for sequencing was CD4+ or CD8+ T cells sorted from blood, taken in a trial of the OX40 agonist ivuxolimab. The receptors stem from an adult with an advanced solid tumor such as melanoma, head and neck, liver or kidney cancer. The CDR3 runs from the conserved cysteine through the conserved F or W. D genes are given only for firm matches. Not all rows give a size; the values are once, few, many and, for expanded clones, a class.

cdr3_aa: CASSYTTGLGDTQYF; cdr3_nt: TGTGCCAGCAGTTACACAACAGGGTTAGGAGATACGCAGTATTTT; d_call: -; j_call: TRBJ2-3; v_call: TRBV27; clone_size: few
cdr3_aa: CASRTAGARETQYF; cdr3_nt: TGTGCCAGCCGGACCGCAGGGGCGCGAGAGACCCAGTACTTC; d_call: -; j_call: TRBJ2-5; v_call: TRBV11-2; clone_size: -
cdr3_aa: CASSEELGSETQYF; cdr3_nt: TGTGCCAGCAGTGAAGAGCTGGGGTCAGAGACCCAGTACTTC; d_call: -; j_call: TRBJ2-5; v_call: TRBV2; clone_size: -
cdr3_aa: CASSFGRTYEQYF; cdr3_nt: TGTGCCAGCAGTTTTGGCAGGACCTACGAGCAGTACTTC; d_call: -; j_call: TRBJ2-7; v_call: TRBV27; clone_size: -
cdr3_aa: CASSLGVREVYEQYF; cdr3_nt: TGTGCCAGCAGCTTAGGCGTCAGGGAGGTCTACGAGCAGTACTTC; d_call: -; j_call: TRBJ2-7; v_call: TRBV7-8; clone_size: -
cdr3_aa: CASSPRDRGDQPQHF; cdr3_nt: TGTGCCAGCAGCCCCAGGGACAGGGGAGATCAGCCCCAGCATTTT; d_call: TRBD1; j_call: TRBJ1-5; v_call: TRBV27; clone_size: -
cdr3_aa: CASSRGLSSYNEQFF; cdr3_nt: TGTGCCAGCAGCCGCGGGCTTAGCTCCTACAATGAGCAGTTCTTC; d_call: -; j_call: TRBJ2-1; v_call: TRBV7-3; clone_size: -
cdr3_aa: CASSIVWTAQGVEQYF; cdr3_nt: TGTGCCAGTAGTATAGTCTGGACGGCCCAGGGGGTCGAGCAGTACTTC; d_call: TRBD1; j_call: TRBJ2-7; v_call: TRBV19; clone_size: -
cdr3_aa: CASSGAEGAGNIQYF; cdr3_nt: TGTGCCAGCAGCGGGGCTGAGGGGGCGGGAAACATTCAGTACTTC; d_call: TRBD1; j_call: TRBJ2-4; v_call: TRBV7-9; clone_size: -
cdr3_aa: CASSLGDSWTYEQYF; cdr3_nt: TGTGCCAGCAGCTTAGGGGACAGCTGGACCTACGAGCAGTACTTC; d_call: TRBD1; j_call: TRBJ2-7; v_call: TRBV7-9; clone_size: once
cdr3_aa: CASSEPGQGANEQYF; cdr3_nt: TGTGCCAGCAGCGAACCGGGACAGGGGGCCAACGAGCAGTACTTC; d_call: TRBD1; j_call: TRBJ2-7; v_call: TRBV7-9; clone_size: -
cdr3_aa: CASSEPRRGANTGELFF; cdr3_nt: TGTGCCAGCAGTGAGCCCCGGAGGGGGGCTAATACCGGGGAGCTGTTTTTT; d_call: -; j_call: TRBJ2-2; v_call: TRBV2; clone_size: -
cdr3_aa: CASSPSADRGLYEQYF; cdr3_nt: TGTGCCAGTAGTCCCTCTGCGGACAGGGGGCTCTACGAGCAGTACTTC; d_call: TRBD1; j_call: TRBJ2-7; v_call: TRBV19; clone_size: -
cdr3_aa: CASNRWAERTDTQYF; cdr3_nt: TGTGCCAGTAATAGGTGGGCAGAGCGCACAGATACGCAGTATTTT; d_call: -; j_call: TRBJ2-3; v_call: TRBV19; clone_size: few
cdr3_aa: CASSLGGVGSQTQYF; cdr3_nt: TGTGCCAGCAGTTTAGGGGGGGTCGGTTCGCAGACCCAGTACTTC; d_call: TRBD2; j_call: TRBJ2-5; v_call: TRBV28; clone_size: few
cdr3_aa: CASSQDVGGVQPQHF; cdr3_nt: TGTGCCAGCAGCCAAGATGTAGGGGGAGTTCAGCCCCAGCATTTT; d_call: -; j_call: TRBJ1-5; v_call: TRBV4-2; clone_size: -
cdr3_aa: CASSPAEGGSYEQYF; cdr3_nt: TGTGCCAGCAGCCCTGCTGAGGGTGGGTCCTACGAGCAGTACTTC; d_call: -; j_call: TRBJ2-7; v_call: TRBV7-9; clone_size: -
cdr3_aa: CASSPYTGGVPHEQFF; cdr3_nt: TGTGCCAGCAGCCCCTATACAGGGGGCGTTCCCCATGAGCAGTTCTTC; d_call: TRBD1; j_call: TRBJ2-1; v_call: TRBV11-2; clone_size: -